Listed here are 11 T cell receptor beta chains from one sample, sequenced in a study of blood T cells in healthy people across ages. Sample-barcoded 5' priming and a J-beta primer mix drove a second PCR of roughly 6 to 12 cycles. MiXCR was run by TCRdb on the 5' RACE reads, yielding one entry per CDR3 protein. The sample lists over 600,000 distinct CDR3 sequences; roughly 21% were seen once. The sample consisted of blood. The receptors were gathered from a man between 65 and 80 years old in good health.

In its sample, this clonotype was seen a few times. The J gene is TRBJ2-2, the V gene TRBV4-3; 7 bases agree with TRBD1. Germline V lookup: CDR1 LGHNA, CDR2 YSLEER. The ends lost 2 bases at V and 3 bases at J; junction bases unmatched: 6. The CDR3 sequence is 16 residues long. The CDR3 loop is CASSQSRGSHTGELFF. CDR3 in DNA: TGCGCCAGCAGCCAAAGCAGGGGGTCGCACACCGGGGAGCTGTTTTTT.

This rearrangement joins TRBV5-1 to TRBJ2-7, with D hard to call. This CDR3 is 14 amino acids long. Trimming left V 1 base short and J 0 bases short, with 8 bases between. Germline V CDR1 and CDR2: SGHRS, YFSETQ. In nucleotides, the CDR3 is TGCGCCAGCAGCTTGCTCCTCGGCTCCTACGAGCAGTACTTC. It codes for CASSLLLGSYEQYF.

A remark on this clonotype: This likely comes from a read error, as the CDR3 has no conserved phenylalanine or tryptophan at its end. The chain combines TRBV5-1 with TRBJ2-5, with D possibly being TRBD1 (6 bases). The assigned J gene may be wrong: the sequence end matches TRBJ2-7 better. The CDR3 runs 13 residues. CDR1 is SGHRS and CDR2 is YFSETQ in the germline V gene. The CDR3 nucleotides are TGCGCCAGCAGCATGGACAGATATAGCGAGCAGTACCTC. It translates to CASSMDRYSEQYL.

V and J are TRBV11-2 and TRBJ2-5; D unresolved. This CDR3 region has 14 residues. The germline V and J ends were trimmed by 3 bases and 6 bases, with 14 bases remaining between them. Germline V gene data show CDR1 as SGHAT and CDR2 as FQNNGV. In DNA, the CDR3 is TGTGCCAGCAGCTTTGGAGCAGTACAGCAGACCCAGTACTTC. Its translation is CASSFGAVQQTQYF.

Written as DNA, the CDR3 is TGCGCCAGCAGCTTTGGACAGGGGAGGTCAGATACGCAGTATTTT. Translating it yields CASSFGQGRSDTQYF. J is TRBJ2-3 and V is TRBV5-1; 9 nucleotides match TRBD1. The V gene end was trimmed by 2 bases and the J gene end by 4 bases; junction bases not matched to a gene: 5. The CDR3 consists of 15 residues. Germline V lookup: CDR1 SGHRS, CDR2 YFSETQ.

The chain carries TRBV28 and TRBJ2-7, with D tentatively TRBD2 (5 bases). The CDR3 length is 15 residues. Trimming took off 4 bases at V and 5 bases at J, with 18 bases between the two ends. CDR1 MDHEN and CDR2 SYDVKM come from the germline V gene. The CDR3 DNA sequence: TGTGCCAGCAGTTCACCCGGGAAAGGGAACGACGAGCAGTACTTC. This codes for CASSSPGKGNDEQYF.

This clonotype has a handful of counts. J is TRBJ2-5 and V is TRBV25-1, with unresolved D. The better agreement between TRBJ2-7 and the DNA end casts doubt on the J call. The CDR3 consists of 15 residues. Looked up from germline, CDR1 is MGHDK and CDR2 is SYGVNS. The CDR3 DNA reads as TGTGCCAGCAGGAGCGACCGGGTCTTTCGCAACGAGCAGTACTTC. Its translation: CASRSDRVFRNEQYF.

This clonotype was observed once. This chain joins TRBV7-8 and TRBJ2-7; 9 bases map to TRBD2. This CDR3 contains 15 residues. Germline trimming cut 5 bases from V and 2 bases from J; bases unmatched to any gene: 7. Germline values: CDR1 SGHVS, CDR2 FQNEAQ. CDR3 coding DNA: TGTGCCAGCAGCGTCGGACTAGCGCTTACCTACGAGCAGTACTTC. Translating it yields CASSVGLALTYEQYF.

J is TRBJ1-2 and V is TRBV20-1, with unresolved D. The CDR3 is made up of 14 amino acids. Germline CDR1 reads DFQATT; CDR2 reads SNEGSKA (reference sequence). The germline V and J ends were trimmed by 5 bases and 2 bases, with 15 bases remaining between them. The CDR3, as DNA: TGCAGTGCTCGGACCAGCCCGGGGAACTATGGCTACACCTTC. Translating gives CSARTSPGNYGYTF.

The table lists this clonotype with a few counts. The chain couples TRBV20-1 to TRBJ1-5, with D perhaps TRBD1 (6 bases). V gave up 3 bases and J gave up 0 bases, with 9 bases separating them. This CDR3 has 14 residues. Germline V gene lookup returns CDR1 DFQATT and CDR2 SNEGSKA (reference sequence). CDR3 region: CSARMGASNQPQHF. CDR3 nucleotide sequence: TGCAGTGCTAGGATGGGGGCTAGCAATCAGCCCCAGCATTTT.

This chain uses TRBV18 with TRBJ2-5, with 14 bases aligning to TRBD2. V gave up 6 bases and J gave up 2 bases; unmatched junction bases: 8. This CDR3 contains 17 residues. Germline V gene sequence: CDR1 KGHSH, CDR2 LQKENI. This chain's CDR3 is CASSRLAGGAQQETQYF. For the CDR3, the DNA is TGTGCCAGCTCCAGACTAGCGGGAGGGGCCCAGCAAGAGACCCAGTACTTC. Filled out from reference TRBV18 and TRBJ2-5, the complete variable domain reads NAGVMQNPRHLVRRRGQEARLRCSPMKGHSHVYWYRQLPEEGLKFMVYLQKENIIDESGMPKERFSAEFPKEGPSILRIQQVVRGDSAAYFCASSRLAGGAQQETQYFGPGTRLLVL.